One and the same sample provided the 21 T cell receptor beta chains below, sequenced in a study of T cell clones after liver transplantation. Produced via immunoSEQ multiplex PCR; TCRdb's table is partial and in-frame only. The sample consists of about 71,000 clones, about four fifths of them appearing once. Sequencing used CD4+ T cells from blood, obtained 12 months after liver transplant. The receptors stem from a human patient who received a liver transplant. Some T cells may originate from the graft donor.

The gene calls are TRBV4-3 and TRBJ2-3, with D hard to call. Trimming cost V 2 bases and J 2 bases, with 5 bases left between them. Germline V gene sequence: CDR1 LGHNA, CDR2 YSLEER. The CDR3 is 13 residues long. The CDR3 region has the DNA TGCGCCAGCAGCCAACGGAACACAGATACGCAGTATTTT. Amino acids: CASSQRNTDTQYF.

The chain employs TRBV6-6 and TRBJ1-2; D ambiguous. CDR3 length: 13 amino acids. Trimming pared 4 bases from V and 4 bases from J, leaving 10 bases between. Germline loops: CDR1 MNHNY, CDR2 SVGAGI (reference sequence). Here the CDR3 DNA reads TGTGCCAGCAGTTTAGGGAATTTCTATGGCTACACCTTC. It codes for CASSLGNFYGYTF.

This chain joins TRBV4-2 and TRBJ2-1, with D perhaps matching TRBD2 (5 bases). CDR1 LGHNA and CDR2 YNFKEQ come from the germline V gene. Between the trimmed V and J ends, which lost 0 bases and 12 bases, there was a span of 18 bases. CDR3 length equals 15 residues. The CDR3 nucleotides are TGTGCCAGCAGCCAAGATCGTGGTTTTCCCGGAGGGCAGTTCTTC. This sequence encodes CASSQDRGFPGGQFF.

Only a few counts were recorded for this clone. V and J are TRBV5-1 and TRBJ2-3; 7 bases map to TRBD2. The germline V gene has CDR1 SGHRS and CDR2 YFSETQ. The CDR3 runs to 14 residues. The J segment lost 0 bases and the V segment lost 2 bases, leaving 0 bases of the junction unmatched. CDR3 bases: TGCGCCAGCAGCTTTAGCGGGAGCACAGATACGCAGTATTTT. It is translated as CASSFSGSTDTQYF.

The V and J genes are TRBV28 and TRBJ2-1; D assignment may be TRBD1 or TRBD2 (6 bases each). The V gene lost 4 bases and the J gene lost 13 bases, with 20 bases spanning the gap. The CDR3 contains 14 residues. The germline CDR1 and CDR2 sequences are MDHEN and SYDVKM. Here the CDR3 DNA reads TGTGCCAGCAGTTCCGGGGGCGAGCCTCCCCTCCAGTTCTTC. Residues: CASSSGGEPPLQFF.

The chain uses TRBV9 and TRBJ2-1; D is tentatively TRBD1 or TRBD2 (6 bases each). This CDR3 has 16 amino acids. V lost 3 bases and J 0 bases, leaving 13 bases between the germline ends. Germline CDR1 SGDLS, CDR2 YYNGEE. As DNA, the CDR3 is TGTGCCAGCAGCGGGGAAGGGGGGAGCTCCTACAATGAGCAGTTCTTC. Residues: CASSGEGGSSYNEQFF.

In nucleotides, the CDR3 is TGCAGCGTCGGGACATCCTGGAAGTCCACTGAAGCTTTCTTT. It is translated as CSVGTSWKSTEAFF. J is TRBJ1-1 and V is TRBV29-1, with D possibly being TRBD1 (6 bases). The ends were cut back, 6 bases at V and 4 bases at J, with 18 bases in the middle. The CDR3 totals 14 residues. From germline, CDR1 is SQVTM and CDR2 ANQGSEA.

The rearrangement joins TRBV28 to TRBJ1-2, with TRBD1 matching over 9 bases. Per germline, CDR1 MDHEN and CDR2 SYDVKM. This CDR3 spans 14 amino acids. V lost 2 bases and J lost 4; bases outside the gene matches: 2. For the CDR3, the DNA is TGTGCCAGCAGTTTAAAGGGACAGGGCTATGGCTACACCTTC. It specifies CASSLKGQGYGYTF.

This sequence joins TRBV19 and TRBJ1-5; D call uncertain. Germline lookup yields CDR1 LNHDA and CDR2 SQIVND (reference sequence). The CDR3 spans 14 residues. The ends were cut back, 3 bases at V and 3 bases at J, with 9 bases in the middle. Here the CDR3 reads CASSIAPYNQPQHF. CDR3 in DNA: TGTGCCAGTAGTATTGCGCCTTACAATCAGCCCCAGCATTTT. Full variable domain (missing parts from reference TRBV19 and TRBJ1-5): DGGITQSPKYLFRKEGQNVTLSCEQNLNHDAMYWYRQDPGQGLRLIYYSQIVNDFQKGDIAEGYSVSREKKESFPLTVTSAQKNPTAFYLCASSIAPYNQPQHFGDGTRLSIL.

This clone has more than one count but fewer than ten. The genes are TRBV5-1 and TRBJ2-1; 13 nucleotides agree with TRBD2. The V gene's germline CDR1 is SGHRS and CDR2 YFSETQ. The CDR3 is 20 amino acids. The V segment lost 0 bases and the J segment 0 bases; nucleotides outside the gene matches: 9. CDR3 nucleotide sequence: TGCGCCAGCAGCTTGGCCAGAGGACTAGCGGGAGACAGCTCCTACAATGAGCAGTTCTTC. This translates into CASSLARGLAGDSSYNEQFF.

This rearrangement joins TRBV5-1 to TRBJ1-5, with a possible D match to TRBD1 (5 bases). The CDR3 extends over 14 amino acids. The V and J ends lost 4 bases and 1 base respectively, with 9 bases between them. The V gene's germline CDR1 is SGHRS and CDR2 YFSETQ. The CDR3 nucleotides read TGCGCCAGCAGCCCGGGACCGAGCAATCAGCCCCAGCATTTT. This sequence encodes CASSPGPSNQPQHF. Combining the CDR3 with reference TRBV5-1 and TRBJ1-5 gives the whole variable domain KAGVTQTPRYLIKTRGQQVTLSCSPISGHRSVSWYQQTPGQGLQFLFEYFSETQRNKGNFPGRFSGRQFSNSRSEMNVSTLELGDSALYLCASSPGPSNQPQHFGDGTRLSIL.

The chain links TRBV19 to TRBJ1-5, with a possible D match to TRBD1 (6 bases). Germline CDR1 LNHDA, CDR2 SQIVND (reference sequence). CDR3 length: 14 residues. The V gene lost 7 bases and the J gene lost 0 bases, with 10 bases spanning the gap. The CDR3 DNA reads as TGTGCCAGTACCGACAGGCGTAGCAATCAGCCCCAGCATTTT. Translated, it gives CASTDRRSNQPQHF.

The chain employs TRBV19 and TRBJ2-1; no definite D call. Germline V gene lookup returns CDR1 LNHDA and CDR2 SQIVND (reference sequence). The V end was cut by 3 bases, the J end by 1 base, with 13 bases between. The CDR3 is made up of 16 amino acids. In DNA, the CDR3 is TGTGCCAGTAGTATCTTAGGTATCGGGTCCTACAATGAGCAGTTCTTC. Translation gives CASSILGIGSYNEQFF.

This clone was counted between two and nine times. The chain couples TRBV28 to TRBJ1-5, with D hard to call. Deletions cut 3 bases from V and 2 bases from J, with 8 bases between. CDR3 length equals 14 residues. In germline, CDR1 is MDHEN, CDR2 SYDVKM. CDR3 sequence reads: CASSFRQGNQPQHF. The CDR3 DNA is TGTGCCAGCAGTTTCAGGCAGGGCAATCAGCCCCAGCATTTT. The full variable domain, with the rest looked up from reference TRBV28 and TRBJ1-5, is DVKVTQSSRYLVKRTGEKVFLECVQDMDHENMFWYRQDPGLGLRLIYFSYDVKMKEKGDIPEGYSVSREKKERFSLILESASTNQTSMYLCASSFRQGNQPQHFGDGTRLSIL.

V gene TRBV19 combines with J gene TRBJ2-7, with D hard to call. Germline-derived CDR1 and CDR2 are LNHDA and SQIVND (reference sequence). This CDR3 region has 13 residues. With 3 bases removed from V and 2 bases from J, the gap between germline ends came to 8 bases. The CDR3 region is CASSIGLTYEQYF. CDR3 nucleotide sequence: TGTGCCAGTAGTATCGGGCTTACCTACGAGCAGTACTTC.

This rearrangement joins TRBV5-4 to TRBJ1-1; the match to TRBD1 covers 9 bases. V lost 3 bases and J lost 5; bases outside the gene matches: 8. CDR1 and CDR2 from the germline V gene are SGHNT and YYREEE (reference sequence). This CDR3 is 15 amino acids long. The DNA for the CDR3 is TGTGCCAGCAGCTACGCTCGGACAGGGGAAACTGAAGCTTTCTTT. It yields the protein CASSYARTGETEAFF.

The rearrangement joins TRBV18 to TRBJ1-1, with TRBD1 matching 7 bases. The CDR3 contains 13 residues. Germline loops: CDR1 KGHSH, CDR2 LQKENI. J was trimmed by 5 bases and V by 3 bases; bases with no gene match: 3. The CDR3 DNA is TGTGCCAGCTCACCGACAGGGCTAACTGAAGCTTTCTTT. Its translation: CASSPTGLTEAFF.

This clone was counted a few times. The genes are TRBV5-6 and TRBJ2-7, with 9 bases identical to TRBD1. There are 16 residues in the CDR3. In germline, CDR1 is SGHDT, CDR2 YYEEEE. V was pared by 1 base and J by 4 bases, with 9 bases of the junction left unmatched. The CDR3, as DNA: TGTGCCAGCAGCTTGCAAATGGGACAGGGATATTACGAGCAGTACTTC. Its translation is CASSLQMGQGYYEQYF.

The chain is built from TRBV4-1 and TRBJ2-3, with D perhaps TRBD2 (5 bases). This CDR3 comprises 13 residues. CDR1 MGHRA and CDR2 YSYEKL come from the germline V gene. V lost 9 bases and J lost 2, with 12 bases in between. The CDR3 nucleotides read TGCGCCAGTGGAACGACTAACACAGATACGCAGTATTTT. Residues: CASGTTNTDTQYF.

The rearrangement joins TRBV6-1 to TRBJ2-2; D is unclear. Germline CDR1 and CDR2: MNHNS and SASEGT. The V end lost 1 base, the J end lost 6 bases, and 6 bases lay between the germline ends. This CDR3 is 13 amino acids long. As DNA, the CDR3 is TGTGCCAGCAGTGAAGTGAGCGCCGGGGAGCTGTTTTTT. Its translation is CASSEVSAGELFF.

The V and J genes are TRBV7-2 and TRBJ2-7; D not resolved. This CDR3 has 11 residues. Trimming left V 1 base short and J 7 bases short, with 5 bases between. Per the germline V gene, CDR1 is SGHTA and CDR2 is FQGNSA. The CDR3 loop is CASSLVREQYF. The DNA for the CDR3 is TGTGCCAGCAGCTTAGTGCGAGAGCAGTACTTC.